The present T cell receptor beta chain was sequenced within a study of blood T cell repertoires in COVID-19. Study overall: Sites in the United States, Italy and Spain provided acute and convalescent COVID-19 samples. PBMCs, B-cell-depleted T cells, or T cells provided the cDNA or gDNA that made up the material.

TCRdb keeps only in-frame clones here, not all; method: immunoSEQ multiplex PCR. This table holds about 150,000 clones, about nine tenths found once. While infection was still active, Seattle patients were enrolled and then followed longitudinally. The ends were cut back, 4 bases at V and 0 bases at J, with 13 bases in the middle. Per the germline V gene, CDR1 is SGHTA and CDR2 is FQGNSA. The CDR3 spans 17 residues. Specimen: peripheral blood. This sequence joins TRBV7-2 and TRBJ2-6; D is unresolved. This receptor was identified in a man between 18 and 35 years old with COVID-19, enrolled during active disease. The CDR3 loop is CASSSVVPFSGANVLTF. CDR3 bases: TGTGCCAGCAGCTCGGTGGTACCTTTCTCTGGGGCCAACGTCCTGACTTTC.